The clone carrying this T cell receptor (beta chain) was detected once. Its antigen is undetermined. PCR was performed using 60 Vbeta and 13 Jbeta primers. Clones were sequenced by immunoSEQ multiplex PCR, and TCRdb holds only the in-frame ones, with some missing. The sample has fewer than 150,000 clones; roughly 80% are singletons. This entry comes from a study of cytomegalovirus exposure and HLA in healthy donors. Study findings and constraints: A later analysis found TCR association rates differed by HLA locus, highest for DRB1 and lowest for HLA-C. TCR beta sequences reportedly predicted most subjects' HLA-A and HLA-B alleles accurately. No immune exposure information besides CMV serostatus was available.

This CDR3 contains 19 residues. Germline V gene sequence: CDR1 LGHNA, CDR2 YSLEER. V trimming: 1 base; J trimming: 2 bases; junction bases outside the gene matches: 15. The origin of this receptor is a man in his forties or fifties in good health and CMV-seropositive. The chain carries TRBV4-3 and TRBJ2-7; 9 bases are shared with TRBD2. The sequenced material came from PBMCs. CDR3 sequence (DNA): TGCGCCAGCAGCCAAGGTTCCTGGGTGGGCGGGGGGGCACCCTACGAGCAGTACTTC. Translation: CASSQGSWVGGGAPYEQYF.